A selection of T cell receptor beta chains follows, all from one sample in a study of blood T cell repertoires in COVID-19. Some clones are missing from TCRdb's copy, which holds only in-frame ones; the method was immunoSEQ multiplex PCR. The sample yields 130,000 to 150,000 clones, 85% to 90% seen once. The source material was peripheral blood. Every receptor here comes from a woman aged 55-75 years with active COVID-19. Both conserved end residues are part of each CDR3. The D gene is left open where the match is weak. A clone size is listed for some rows: how often the clone was seen (once, few, many), or a class if it is expanded.

V: TRBV9; J: TRBJ2-3; size: .; D: .; DNA: TGTGCCAGCAGCGTAGCAGCAGGGGGGACAGATACGCAGTATTTT; CDR3: CASSVAAGGTDTQYF
V: TRBV5-5; J: TRBJ1-5; size: .; D: .; DNA: TGTGCCAGCAGCCAAGAGTTATTTAGCAATCAGCCCCAGCATTTT; CDR3: CASSQELFSNQPQHF
V: TRBV25-1; J: TRBJ1-4; size: .; D: TRBD1; DNA: TGTGCCAGCAGACAGGGGGCAGAGGGAAAACTGTTTTTT; CDR3: CASRQGAEGKLFF
V: TRBV6-5; J: TRBJ1-1; size: .; D: .; DNA: TGTGCCAGCAGTTACGTAGGGGGAAGGCCTGAAGCTTTCTTT; CDR3: CASSYVGGRPEAFF
V: TRBV10-1; J: TRBJ2-1; size: .; D: TRBD2; DNA: TGCGCCAGCAGTCCAGCGGGAGGCTACAATGAGCAGTTCTTC; CDR3: CASSPAGGYNEQFF
V: TRBV6-2/TRBV6-3; J: TRBJ2-1; size: .; D: .; DNA: TGTGCCAGCAGTTACCGAGGCGGGATCGGGGGGCAGTTCTTC; CDR3: CASSYRGGIGGQFF
V: TRBV7-2; J: TRBJ2-7; size: once; D: TRBD1; DNA: TGTGCCAGCAGCTTAGACAGGGGGGACGAGCAGTACTTC; CDR3: CASSLDRGDEQYF
V: TRBV29-1; J: TRBJ2-1; size: once; D: .; DNA: TGCAGCGCTACGAGGGGGGGACCAACCTACAATGAGCAGTTCTTC; CDR3: CSATRGGPTYNEQFF
V: TRBV7-3; J: TRBJ2-3; size: .; D: .; DNA: TGTGCCAGCAGCGCCCGCCCAGCAGATACGCAGTATTTT; CDR3: CASSARPADTQYF
V: TRBV6-2/TRBV6-3; J: TRBJ1-1; size: .; D: .; DNA: TGTGCCAGCAGTTACTCAGCGGGGAAAACTGAAGCTTTCTTT; CDR3: CASSYSAGKTEAFF
V: TRBV18; J: TRBJ2-5; size: once; D: TRBD2; DNA: TGTGCCAGCTCACCGGGACTAGCGGCTCAAGAGACCCAGTACTTC; CDR3: CASSPGLAAQETQYF
V: TRBV5-6; J: TRBJ2-7; size: .; D: .; DNA: TGTGCCAGCAGCGGGATGGGGCCCTACGAGCAGTACTTC; CDR3: CASSGMGPYEQYF
V: TRBV9; J: TRBJ1-5; size: .; D: .; DNA: TGTGCCAGCAGCGGGCAGGGCCCGATTAGCAATCAGCCCCAGCATTTT; CDR3: CASSGQGPISNQPQHF
V: TRBV27; J: TRBJ1-5; size: once; D: .; DNA: TGTGCCAGCAGGATTTCTGGGCCTAGCAATCAGCCCCAGCATTTT; CDR3: CASRISGPSNQPQHF
V: TRBV2; J: TRBJ1-6; size: .; D: TRBD1; DNA: TGTGCCGGCTCAGGGGGACGGAGTAATTCACCCCTCCACTTT; CDR3: CAGSGGRSNSPLHF
V: TRBV28; J: TRBJ1-4; size: .; D: TRBD1; DNA: TGTGCCAGCAGTTTTAGCGGGACAGGGGGCGTTAAACTGTTTTTT; CDR3: CASSFSGTGGVKLFF
V: TRBV3-1/TRBV3-2; J: TRBJ2-7; size: .; D: .; DNA: TGTGCCAGCAGCCACCCAGGGGAAGAGCAGTACTTC; CDR3: CASSHPGEEQYF
V: TRBV4-1; J: TRBJ1-2; size: .; D: .; DNA: TGCGCCAGCAGCCAAGAAGCCGGGAAATATGGCTACACCTTC; CDR3: CASSQEAGKYGYTF